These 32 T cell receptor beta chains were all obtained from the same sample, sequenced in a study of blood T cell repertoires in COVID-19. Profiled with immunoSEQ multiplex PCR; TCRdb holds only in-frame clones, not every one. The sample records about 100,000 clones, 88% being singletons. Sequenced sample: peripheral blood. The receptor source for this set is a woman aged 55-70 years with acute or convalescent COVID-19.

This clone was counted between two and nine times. For the CDR3, the DNA is TGTGCCAGCAGCTTAGGAGTCGTCACAGATACGCAGTATTTT. This encodes CASSLGVVTDTQYF. V is TRBV11-2 and J is TRBJ2-3, with unresolved D. V lost 1 base and J lost 2, with 7 bases in between. Per germline, CDR1 SGHAT and CDR2 FQNNGV. The CDR3 length is 14 residues.

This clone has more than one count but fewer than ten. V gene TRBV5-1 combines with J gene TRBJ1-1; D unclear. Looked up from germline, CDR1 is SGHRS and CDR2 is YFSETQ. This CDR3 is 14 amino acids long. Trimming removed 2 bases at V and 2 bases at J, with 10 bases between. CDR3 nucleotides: TGCGCCAGCAGCTTCGCAAGAACAAACACTGAAGCTTTCTTT. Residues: CASSFARTNTEAFF.

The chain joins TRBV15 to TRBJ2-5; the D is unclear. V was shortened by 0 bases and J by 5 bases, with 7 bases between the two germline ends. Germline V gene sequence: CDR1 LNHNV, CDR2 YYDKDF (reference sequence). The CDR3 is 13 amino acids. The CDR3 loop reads CATSRDLRETQYF. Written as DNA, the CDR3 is TGTGCCACCAGCAGAGATTTGCGGGAGACCCAGTACTTC.

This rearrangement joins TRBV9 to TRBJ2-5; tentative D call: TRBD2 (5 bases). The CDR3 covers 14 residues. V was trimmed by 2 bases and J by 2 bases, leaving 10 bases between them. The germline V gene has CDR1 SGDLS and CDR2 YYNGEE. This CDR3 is CASSVDFRQETQYF. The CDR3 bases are TGTGCCAGCAGCGTGGACTTCCGACAAGAGACCCAGTACTTC.

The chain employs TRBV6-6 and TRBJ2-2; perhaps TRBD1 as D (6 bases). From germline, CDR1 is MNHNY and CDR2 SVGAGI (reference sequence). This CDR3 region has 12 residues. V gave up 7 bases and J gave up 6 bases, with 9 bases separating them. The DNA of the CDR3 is TGTGCCAGCATCAGGGGCTCCGGGGAGCTGTTTTTT. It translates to CASIRGSGELFF.

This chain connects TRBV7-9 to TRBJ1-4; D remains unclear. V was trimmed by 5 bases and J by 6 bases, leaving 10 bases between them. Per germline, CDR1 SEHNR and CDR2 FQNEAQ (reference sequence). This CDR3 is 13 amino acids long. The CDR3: CASSLDLDEKLFF. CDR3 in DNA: TGTGCCAGCAGCCTTGACCTAGATGAAAAACTGTTTTTT.

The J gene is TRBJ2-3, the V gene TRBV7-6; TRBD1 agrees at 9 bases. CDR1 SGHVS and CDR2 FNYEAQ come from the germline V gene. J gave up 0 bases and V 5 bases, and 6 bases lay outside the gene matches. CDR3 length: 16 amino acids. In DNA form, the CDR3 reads TGTGCCAGCAGCCGAGACAGGGGGGTTAGCACAGATACGCAGTATTTT. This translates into CASSRDRGVSTDTQYF.

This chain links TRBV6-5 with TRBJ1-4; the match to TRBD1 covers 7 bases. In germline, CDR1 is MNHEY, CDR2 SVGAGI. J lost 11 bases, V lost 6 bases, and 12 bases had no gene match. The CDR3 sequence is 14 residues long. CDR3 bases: TGTGCCAGCAGACTTTCTGGACAGGCCACCAAACTGTTTTTT. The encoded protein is CASRLSGQATKLFF.

CDR3 sequence: CASSRTLTGAGELFF. The CDR3 coding sequence is TGTGCCAGCAGTCGGACCCTTACAGGGGCCGGGGAGCTGTTTTTT. This sequence joins TRBV27 and TRBJ2-2; 7 nucleotides align to TRBD1. V was clipped by 5 bases and J by 6 bases; unmatched bases: 9. CDR1 MNHEY and CDR2 SMNVEV come from the germline V gene (reference sequence). The CDR3 runs 15 residues.

The CDR3 bases are TGTGCCAGCAGTTCCCCGGGACTAGGGAACTACGAGCAGTACTTC. It specifies CASSSPGLGNYEQYF. The chain is built from TRBV28 and TRBJ2-7; 8 bases match TRBD2. CDR1 and CDR2 from the germline V gene are MDHEN and SYDVKM. The trim removed 4 bases at V and 3 bases at J, leaving 8 bases unmatched. The CDR3 has 15 residues.

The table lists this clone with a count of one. CDR3 bases: TGTGCCAGCAGCGTTACGGGACAGGGGAGCGACGAGCAGTACTTC. It yields the protein CASSVTGQGSDEQYF. V and J are TRBV9 and TRBJ2-7, with TRBD1 matching 10 bases. The junction had 7 bases not matched to a gene; V was cut back by 2 bases and J by 5 bases. CDR1 SGDLS and CDR2 YYNGEE come from the germline V gene. The CDR3 sequence is 15 residues long.

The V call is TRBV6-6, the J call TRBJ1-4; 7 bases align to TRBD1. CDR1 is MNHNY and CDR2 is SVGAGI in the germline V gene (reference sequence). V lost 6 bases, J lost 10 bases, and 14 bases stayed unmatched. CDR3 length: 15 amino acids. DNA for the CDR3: TGTGCCAGCAGGCCTACAACAGGGGTTTTTCGAAAACTGTTTTTT. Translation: CASRPTTGVFRKLFF.

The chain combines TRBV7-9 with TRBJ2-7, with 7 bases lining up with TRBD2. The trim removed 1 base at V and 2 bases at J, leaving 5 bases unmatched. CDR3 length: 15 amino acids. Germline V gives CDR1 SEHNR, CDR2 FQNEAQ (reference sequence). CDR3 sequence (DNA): TGTGCCAGCAGCTTAGGCCTAGCGGTAACCTACGAGCAGTACTTC. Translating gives CASSLGLAVTYEQYF.

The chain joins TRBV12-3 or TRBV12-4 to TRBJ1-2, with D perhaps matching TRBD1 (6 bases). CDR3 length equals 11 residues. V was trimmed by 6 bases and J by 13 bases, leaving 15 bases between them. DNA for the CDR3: TGTGCCAGCAGACTGACAGGTCGAGGCACCTTC. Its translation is CASRLTGRGTF.

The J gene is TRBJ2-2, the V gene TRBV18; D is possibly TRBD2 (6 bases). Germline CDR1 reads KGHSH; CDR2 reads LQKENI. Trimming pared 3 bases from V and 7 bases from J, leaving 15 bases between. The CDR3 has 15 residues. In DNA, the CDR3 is TGTGCCAGCTCACCTCCCTCGGGGGTGGACGGGGAGCTGTTTTTT. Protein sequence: CASSPPSGVDGELFF.

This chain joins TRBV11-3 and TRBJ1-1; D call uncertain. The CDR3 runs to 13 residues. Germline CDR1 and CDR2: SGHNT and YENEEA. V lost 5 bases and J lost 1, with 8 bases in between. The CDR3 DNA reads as TGTGCCAGCAGCGAAGGAGCGAACACTGAAGCTTTCTTT. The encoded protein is CASSEGANTEAFF.

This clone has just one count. CDR3 coding DNA: TGTGCCACCAGCAGAAACCCAGGGGCGGATGAGCAGTTCTTC. Protein product: CATSRNPGADEQFF. The chain uses TRBV15 and TRBJ2-1, with D perhaps TRBD1 (6 bases). V dropped 2 bases and J dropped 8 bases, with 13 bases sitting between them. Germline CDR1 and CDR2: LNHNV and YYDKDF (reference sequence). The CDR3 totals 14 residues. The variable domain in full, completed from reference TRBV15 and TRBJ2-1, reads DAMVIQNPRYQVTQFGKPVTLSCSQTLNHNVMYWYQQKSSQAPKLLFHYYDKDFNNEADTPDNFQSRRPNTSFCFLDIRSPGLGDTAMYLCATSRNPGADEQFFGPGTRLTVL.

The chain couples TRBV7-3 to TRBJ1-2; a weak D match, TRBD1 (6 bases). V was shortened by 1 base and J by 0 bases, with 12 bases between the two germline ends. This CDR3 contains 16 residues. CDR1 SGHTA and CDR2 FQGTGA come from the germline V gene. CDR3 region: CASSLRPGQANYGYTF. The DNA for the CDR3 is TGTGCCAGCAGCTTAAGGCCGGGACAAGCTAACTATGGCTACACCTTC. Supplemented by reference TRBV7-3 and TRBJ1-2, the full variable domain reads GAGVSQTPSNKVTEKGKYVELRCDPISGHTALYWYRQSLGQGPEFLIYFQGTGAADDSGLPNDRFFAVRPEGSVSTLKIQRTERGDSAVYLCASSLRPGQANYGYTFGSGTRLTVV.

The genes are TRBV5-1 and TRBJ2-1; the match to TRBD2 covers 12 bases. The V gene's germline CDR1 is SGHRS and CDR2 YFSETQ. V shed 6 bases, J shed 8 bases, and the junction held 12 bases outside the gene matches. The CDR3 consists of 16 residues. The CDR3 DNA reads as TGCGCCAGCACCAAAGATGAGACTAGCGGGAGCTATGAGCAGTTCTTC. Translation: CASTKDETSGSYEQFF.

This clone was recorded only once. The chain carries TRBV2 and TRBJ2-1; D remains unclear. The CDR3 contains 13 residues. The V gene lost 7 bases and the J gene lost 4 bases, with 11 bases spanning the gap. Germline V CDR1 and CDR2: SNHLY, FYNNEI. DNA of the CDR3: TGTGCCAGCATGACAACCACTTACAATGAGCAGTTCTTC. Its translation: CASMTTTYNEQFF. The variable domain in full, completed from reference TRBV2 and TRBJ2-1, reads EPEVTQTPSHQVTQMGQEVILRCVPISNHLYFYWYRQILGQKVEFLVSFYNNEISEKSEIFDDQFSVERPDGSNFTLKIRSTKLEDSAMYFCASMTTTYNEQFFGPGTRLTVL.

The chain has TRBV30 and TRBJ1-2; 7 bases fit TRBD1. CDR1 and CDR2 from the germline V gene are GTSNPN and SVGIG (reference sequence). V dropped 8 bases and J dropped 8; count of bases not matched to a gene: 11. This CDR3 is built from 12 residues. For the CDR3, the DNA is TGTGCCACGCATAGACAGGGCCACGGCTACACCTTC. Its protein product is CATHRQGHGYTF.

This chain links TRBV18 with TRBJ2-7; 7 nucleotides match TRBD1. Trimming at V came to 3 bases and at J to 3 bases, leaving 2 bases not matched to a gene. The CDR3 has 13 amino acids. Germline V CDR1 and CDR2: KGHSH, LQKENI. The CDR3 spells CASSPGTVYEQYF. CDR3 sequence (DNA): TGTGCCAGCTCACCCGGGACAGTCTACGAGCAGTACTTC.

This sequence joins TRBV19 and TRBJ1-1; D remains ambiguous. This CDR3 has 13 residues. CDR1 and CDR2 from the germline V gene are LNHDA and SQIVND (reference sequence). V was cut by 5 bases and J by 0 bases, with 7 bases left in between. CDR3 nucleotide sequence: TGTGCCAGTAGTTGGCAGATGAACACTGAAGCTTTCTTT. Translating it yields CASSWQMNTEAFF.

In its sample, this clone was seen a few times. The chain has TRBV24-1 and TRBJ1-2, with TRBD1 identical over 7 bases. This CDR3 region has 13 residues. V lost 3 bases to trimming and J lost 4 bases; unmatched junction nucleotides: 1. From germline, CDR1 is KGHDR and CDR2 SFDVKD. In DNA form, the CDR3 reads TGTGCCACCAGTGATAGACAGGGCTATGGCTACACCTTC. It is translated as CATSDRQGYGYTF.

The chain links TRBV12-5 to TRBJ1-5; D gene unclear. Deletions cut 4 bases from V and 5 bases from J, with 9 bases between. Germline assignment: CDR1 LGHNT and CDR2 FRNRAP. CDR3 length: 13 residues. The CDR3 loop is CASGSHNDQPQHF. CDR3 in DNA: TGTGCTAGTGGTTCGCACAACGATCAGCCCCAGCATTTT.

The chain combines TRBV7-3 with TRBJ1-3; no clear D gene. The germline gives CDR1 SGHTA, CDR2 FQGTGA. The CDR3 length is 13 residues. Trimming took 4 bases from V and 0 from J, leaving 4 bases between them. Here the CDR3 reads CASSSYSGNTIYF. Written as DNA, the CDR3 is TGTGCCAGCAGCTCCTACTCTGGAAACACCATATATTTT.

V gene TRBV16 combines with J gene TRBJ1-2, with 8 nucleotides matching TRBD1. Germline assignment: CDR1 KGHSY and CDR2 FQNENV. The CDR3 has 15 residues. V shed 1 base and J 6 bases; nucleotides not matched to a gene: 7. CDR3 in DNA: TGTGCCAGCAGCCAATTTCCAGGACAGGGTAATGGCTACACCTTC. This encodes CASSQFPGQGNGYTF.

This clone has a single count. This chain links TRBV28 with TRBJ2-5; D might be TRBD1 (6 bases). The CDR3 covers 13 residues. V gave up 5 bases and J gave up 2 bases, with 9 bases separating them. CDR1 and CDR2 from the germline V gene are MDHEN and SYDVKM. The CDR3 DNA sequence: TGTGCCAGCAGTAGGACAGTTCAAGAGACCCAGTACTTC. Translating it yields CASSRTVQETQYF.

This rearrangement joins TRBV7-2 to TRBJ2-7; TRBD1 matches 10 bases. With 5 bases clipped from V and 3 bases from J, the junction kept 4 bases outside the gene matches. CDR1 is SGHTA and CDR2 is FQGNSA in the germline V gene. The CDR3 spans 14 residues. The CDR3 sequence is CASSPWTGGYEQYF. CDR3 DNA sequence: TGTGCCAGCAGCCCTTGGACAGGGGGCTACGAGCAGTACTTC.

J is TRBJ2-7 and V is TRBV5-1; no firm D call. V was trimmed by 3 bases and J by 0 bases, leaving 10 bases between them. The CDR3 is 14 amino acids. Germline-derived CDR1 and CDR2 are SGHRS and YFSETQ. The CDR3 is CASSSSTPSYEQYF. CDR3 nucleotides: TGCGCCAGCAGCTCCAGTACCCCCTCCTACGAGCAGTACTTC. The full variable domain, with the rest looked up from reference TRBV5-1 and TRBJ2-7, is KAGVTQTPRYLIKTRGQQVTLSCSPISGHRSVSWYQQTPGQGLQFLFEYFSETQRNKGNFPGRFSGRQFSNSRSEMNVSTLELGDSALYLCASSSSTPSYEQYFGPGTRLTVT.

DNA of the CDR3: TGTGCCAGCAGTTACTGGACAGGGACCCTCTACGAGCAGTACTTC. Amino acid sequence: CASSYWTGTLYEQYF. The V and J genes are TRBV6-5 and TRBJ2-7; 8 bases are shared with TRBD1. J was trimmed by 3 bases and V by 1 base; bases with no gene match: 5. The CDR3 totals 15 residues. Germline CDR1 and CDR2: MNHEY and SVGAGI.

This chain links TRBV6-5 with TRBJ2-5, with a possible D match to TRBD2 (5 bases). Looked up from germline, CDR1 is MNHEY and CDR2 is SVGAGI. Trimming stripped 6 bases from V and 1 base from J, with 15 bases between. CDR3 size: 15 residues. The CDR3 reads CASSHGAGTQETQYF. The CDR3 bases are TGTGCCAGCAGCCACGGCGCGGGCACCCAAGAGACCCAGTACTTC.